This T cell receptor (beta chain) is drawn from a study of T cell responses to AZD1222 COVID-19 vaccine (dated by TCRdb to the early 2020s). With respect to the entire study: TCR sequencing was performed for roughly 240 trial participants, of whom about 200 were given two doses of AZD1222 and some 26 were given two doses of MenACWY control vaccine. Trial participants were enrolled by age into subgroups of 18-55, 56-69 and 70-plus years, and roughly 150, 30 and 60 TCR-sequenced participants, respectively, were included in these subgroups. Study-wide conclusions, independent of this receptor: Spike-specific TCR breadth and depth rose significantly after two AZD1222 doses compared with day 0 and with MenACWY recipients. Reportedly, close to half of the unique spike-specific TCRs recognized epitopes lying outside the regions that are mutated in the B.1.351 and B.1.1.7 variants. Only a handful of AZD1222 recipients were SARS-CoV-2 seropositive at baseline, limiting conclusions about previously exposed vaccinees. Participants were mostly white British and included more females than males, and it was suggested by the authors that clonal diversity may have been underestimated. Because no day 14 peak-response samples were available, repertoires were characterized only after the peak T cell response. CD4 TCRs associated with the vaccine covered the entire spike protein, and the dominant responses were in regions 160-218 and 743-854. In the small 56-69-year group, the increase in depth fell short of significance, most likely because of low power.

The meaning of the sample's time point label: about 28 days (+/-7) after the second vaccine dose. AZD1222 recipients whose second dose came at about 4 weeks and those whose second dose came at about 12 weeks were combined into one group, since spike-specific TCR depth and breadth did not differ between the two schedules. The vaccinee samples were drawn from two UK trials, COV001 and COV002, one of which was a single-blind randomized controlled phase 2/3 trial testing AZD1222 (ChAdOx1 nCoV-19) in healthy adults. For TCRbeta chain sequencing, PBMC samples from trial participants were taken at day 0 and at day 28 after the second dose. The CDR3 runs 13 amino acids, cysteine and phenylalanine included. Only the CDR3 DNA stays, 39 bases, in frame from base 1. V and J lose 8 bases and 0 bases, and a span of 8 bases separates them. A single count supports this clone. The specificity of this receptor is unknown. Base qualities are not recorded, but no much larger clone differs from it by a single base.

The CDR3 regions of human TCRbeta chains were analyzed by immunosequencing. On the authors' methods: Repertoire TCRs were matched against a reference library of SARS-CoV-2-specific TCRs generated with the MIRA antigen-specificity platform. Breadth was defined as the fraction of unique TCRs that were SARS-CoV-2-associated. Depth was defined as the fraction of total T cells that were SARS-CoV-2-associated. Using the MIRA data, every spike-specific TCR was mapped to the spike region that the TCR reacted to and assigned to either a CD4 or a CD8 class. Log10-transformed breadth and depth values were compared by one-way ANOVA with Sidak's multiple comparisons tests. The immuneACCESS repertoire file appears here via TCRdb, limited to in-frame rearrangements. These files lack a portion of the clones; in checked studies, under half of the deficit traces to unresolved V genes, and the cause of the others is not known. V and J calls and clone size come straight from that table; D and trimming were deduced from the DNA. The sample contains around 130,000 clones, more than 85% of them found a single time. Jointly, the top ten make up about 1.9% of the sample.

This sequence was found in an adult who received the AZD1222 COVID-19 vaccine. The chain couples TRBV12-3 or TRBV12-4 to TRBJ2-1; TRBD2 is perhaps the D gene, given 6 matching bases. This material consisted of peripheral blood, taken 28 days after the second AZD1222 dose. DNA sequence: TGTGCCAGCGTCGGGAGCTCCTACAATGAGCAGTTCTTC. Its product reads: CASVGSSYNEQFF.